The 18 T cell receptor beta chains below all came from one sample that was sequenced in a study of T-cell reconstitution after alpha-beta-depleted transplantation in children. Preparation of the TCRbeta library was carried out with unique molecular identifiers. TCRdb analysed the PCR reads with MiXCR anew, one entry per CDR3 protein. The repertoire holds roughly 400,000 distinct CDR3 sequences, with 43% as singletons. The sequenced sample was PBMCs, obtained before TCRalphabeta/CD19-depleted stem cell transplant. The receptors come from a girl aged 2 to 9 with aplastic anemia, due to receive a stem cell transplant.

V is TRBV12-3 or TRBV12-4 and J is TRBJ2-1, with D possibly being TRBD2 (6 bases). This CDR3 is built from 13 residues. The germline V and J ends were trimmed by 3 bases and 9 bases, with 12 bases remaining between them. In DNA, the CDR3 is TGTGCCAGCAGTTTTTCGGGGGTCAGTGAGCAGTTCTTC. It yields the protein CASSFSGVSEQFF.

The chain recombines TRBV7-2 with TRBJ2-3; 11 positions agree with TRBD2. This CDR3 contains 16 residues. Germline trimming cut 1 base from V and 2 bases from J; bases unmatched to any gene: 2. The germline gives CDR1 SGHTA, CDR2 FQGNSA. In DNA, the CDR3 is TGTGCCAGCAGCTTAGGACTAGCGGGGCACACAGATACGCAGTATTTT. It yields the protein CASSLGLAGHTDTQYF.

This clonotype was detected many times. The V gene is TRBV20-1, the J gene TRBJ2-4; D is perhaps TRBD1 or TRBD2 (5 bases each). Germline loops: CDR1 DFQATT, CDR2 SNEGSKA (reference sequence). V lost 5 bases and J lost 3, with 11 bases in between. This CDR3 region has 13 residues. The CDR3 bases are TGCAGTGCTCCCCGGGACGGCAAAAACATTCAGTACTTC. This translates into CSAPRDGKNIQYF.

CDR3 loop: CASSPTGVRYNEQFF. The CDR3, as DNA: TGTGCCAGCAGTCCGACAGGGGTAAGGTACAATGAGCAGTTCTTC. The chain couples TRBV2 to TRBJ2-1, with TRBD1 matching over 8 bases. Germline V gene sequence: CDR1 SNHLY, CDR2 FYNNEI. Trimming took 5 bases from V and 4 from J; bases not matched to a gene: 7. The CDR3 is 15 amino acids. Filled out from reference TRBV2 and TRBJ2-1, the complete variable domain reads EPEVTQTPSHQVTQMGQEVILRCVPISNHLYFYWYRQILGQKVEFLVSFYNNEISEKSEIFDDQFSVERPDGSNFTLKIRSTKLEDSAMYFCASSPTGVRYNEQFFGPGTRLTVL.

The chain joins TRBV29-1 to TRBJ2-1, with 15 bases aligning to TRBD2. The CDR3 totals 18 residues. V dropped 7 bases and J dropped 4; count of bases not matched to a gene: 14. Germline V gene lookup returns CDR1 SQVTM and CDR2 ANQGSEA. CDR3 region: CSAPGTSGRKALYNEQFF. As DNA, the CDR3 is TGCAGCGCCCCCGGGACTAGCGGGAGGAAGGCTCTTTACAATGAGCAGTTCTTC.

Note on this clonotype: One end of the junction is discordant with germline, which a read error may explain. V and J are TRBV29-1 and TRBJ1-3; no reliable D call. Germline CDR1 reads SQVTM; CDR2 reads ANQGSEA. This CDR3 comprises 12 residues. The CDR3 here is CSVEVEGITIYF. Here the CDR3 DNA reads TGCAGCGTTGAAGTGGAAGGAATCACCATATATTTT.

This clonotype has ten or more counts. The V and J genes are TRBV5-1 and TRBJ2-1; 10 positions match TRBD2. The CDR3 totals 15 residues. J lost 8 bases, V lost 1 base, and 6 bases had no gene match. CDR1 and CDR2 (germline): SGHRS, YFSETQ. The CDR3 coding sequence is TGCGCCAGCAGCTTGACCCTAGCGGGAGTAGATGAGCAGTTCTTC. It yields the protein CASSLTLAGVDEQFF.

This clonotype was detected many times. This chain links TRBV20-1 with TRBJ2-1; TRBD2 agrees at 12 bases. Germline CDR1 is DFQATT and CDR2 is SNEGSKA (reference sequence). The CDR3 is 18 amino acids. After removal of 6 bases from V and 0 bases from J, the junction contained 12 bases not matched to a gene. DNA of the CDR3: TGCAGTGCCAACTACCGGCTAGCGGGAGGGAGCTCCTACAATGAGCAGTTCTTC. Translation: CSANYRLAGGSSYNEQFF.

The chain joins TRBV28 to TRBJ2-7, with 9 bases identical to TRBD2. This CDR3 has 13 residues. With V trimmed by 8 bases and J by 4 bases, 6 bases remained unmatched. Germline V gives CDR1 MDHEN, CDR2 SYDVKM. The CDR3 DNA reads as TGTGCCAGCCGTGCGGGGGGGCGTTACGAGCAGTACTTC. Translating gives CASRAGGRYEQYF.

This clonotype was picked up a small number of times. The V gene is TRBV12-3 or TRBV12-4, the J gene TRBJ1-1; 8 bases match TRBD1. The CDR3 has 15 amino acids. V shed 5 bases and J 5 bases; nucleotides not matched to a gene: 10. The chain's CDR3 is CASSLPGQGGTEAFF. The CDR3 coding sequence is TGTGCCAGCAGTCTCCCCGGACAGGGAGGTACTGAAGCTTTCTTT.

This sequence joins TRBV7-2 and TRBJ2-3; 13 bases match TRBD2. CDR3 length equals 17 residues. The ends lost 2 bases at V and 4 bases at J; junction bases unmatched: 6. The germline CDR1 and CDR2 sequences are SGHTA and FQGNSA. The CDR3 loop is CASSLIGTSGTADTQYF. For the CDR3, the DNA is TGTGCCAGCAGCTTAATAGGGACTAGCGGGACCGCAGATACGCAGTATTTT.

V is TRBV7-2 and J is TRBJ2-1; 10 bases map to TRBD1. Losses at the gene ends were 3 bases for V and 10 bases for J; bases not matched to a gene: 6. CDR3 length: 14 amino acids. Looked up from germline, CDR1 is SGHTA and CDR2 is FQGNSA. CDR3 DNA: TGTGCCAGCAGCTTCCCGGGGGGACAGGGGGAGCAGTTCTTC. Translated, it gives CASSFPGGQGEQFF.

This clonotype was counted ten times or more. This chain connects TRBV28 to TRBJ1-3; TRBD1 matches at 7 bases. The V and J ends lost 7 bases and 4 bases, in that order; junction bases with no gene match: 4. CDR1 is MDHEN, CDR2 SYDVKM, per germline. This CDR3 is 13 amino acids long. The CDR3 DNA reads TGTGCCAGCAAGGGGGCTTTAGGAAACACCATATATTTT. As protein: CASKGALGNTIYF.

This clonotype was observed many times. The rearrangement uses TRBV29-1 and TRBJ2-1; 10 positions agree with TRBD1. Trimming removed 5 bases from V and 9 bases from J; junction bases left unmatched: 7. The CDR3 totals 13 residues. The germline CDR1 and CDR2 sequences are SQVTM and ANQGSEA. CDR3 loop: CSVQGQGTVEQFF. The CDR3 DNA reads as TGCAGCGTTCAGGGACAGGGGACGGTTGAGCAGTTCTTC.

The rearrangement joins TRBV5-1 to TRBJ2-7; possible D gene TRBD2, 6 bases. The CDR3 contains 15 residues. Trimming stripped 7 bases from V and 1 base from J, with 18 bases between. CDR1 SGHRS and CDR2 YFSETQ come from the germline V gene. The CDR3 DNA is TGCGCCAGCCCTCGACGGGGGAACCTATCCTACGAGCAGTACTTC. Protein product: CASPRRGNLSYEQYF.

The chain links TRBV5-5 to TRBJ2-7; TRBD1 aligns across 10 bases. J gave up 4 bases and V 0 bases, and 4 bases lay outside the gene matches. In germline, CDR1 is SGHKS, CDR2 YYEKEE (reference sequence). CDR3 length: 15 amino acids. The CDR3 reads CASSLVQGQGYEQYF. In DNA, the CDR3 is TGTGCCAGCAGCTTGGTTCAGGGACAGGGGTACGAGCAGTACTTC.

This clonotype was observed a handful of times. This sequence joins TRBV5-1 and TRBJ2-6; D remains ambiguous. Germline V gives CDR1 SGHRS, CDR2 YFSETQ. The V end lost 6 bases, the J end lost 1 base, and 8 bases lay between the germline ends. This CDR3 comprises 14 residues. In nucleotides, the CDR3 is TGCGCCAGCACGCCGGGTTCTGGGGCCAACGTCCTGACTTTC. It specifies CASTPGSGANVLTF.

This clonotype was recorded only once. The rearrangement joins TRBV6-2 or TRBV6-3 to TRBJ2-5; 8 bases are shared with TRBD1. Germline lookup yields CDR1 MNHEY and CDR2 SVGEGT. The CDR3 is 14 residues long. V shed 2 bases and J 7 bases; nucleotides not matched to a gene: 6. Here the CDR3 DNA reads TGTGCCAGCAGTTACGACAGGGGTCCAGGGACCCAGTACTTC. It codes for CASSYDRGPGTQYF.